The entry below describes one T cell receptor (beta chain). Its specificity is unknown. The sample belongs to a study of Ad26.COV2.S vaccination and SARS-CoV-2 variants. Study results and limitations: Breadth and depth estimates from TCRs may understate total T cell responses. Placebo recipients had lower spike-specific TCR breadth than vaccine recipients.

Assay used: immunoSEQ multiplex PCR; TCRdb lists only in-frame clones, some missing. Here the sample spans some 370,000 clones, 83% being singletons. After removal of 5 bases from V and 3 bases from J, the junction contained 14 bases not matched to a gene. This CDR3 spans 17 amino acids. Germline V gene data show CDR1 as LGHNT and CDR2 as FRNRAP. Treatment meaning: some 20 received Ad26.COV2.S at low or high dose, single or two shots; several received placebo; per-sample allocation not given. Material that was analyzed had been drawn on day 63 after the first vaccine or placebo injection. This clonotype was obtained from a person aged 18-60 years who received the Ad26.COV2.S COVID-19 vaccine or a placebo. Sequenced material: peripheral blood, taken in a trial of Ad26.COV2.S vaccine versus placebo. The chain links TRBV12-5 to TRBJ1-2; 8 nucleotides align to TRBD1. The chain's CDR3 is CASGRLDRAMSYYGYTF. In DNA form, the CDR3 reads TGTGCTAGTGGTCGCCTGGACAGGGCGATGTCATACTATGGCTACACCTTC.